This T cell receptor (beta chain) was captured by sequencing in a study of OX40 agonist ivuxolimab in advanced cancers. This CDR3 is 13 amino acids long. Germline V lookup: CDR1 GTSNPN, CDR2 SVGIG (reference sequence). V was trimmed by 4 bases and J by 2 bases, leaving 11 bases between them. Sampled blood was obtained at baseline, cycle 4 day 1, and cycle 7 day 1. Clones were read by immunoSEQ multiplex PCR, and TCRdb kept only the in-frame ones, dropping some. Of roughly 80,000 clones in the sample, approximately 92% were seen once. The TCR was taken from an adult with an advanced solid tumor such as melanoma, head and neck, liver or kidney cancer. Sequenced here: CD4+ or CD8+ T cells sorted from blood, sampled in a trial of the OX40 agonist ivuxolimab. The chain combines TRBV30 with TRBJ1-2; D is perhaps TRBD1 (6 bases). CDR3 DNA sequence: TGTGCCTGGACAGGGGAGGGAAACTATGGCTACACCTTC. The encoded protein is CAWTGEGNYGYTF.